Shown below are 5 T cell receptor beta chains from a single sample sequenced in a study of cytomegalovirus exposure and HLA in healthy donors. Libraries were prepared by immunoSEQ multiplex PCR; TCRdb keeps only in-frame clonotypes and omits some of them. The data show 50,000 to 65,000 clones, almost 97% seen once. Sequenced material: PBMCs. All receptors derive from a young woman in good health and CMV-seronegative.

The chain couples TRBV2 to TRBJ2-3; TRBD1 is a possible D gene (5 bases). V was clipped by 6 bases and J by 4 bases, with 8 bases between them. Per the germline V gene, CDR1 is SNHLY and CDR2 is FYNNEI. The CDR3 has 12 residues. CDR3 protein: CASRPRADTQYF. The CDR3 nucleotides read TGTGCCAGCAGGCCCAGGGCAGATACGCAGTATTTT.

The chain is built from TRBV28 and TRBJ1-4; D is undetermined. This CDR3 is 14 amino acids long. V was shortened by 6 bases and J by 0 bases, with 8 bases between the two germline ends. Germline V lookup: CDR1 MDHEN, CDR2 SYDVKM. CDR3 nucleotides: TGTGCCAGCAGGACCGGGGCAACTAATGAAAAACTGTTTTTT. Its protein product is CASRTGATNEKLFF.

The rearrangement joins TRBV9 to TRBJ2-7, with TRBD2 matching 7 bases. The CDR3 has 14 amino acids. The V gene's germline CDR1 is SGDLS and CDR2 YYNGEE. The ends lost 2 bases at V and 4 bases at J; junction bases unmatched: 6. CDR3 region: CASSVGGGLYEQYF. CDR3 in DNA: TGTGCCAGCAGCGTGGGGGGGGGTTTATACGAGCAGTACTTC.

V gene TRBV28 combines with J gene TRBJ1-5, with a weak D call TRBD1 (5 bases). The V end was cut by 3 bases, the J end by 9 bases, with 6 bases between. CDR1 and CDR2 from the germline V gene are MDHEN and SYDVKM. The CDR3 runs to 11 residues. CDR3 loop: CASSLGGPQHF. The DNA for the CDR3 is TGTGCCAGCAGTTTGGGGGGGCCCCAGCATTTT.

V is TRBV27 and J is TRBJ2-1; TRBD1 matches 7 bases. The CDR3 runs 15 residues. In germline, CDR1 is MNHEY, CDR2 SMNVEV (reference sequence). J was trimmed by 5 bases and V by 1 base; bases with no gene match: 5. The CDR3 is CASSLFRGRNNEQFF. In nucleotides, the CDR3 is TGTGCCAGCAGTTTATTTAGGGGGCGGAACAATGAGCAGTTCTTC.